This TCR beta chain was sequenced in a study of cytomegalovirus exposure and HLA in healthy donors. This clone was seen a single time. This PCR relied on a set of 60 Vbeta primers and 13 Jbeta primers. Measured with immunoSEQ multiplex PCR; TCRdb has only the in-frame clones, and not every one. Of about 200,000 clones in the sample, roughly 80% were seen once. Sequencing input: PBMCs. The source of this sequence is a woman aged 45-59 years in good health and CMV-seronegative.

The CDR3 DNA reads TGTGCCAGCAGCTTGGTCGGGGACAGTTCCTATAATTCACCCCTCCACTTT. Amino acid sequence: CASSLVGDSSYNSPLHF. The J gene is TRBJ1-6, the V gene TRBV5-6; TRBD1 matches 7 bases. The CDR3 length is 17 residues. Germline CDR1 is SGHDT and CDR2 is YYEEEE. V was pared by 0 bases and J by 1 base, with 4 bases of the junction left unmatched.